This TCR beta chain was identified in a study of human T cells and chemical hapten exposure. The study's library attached unique molecular identifiers to single cDNA molecules. TCRdb called the RACE reads again in MiXCR, with one record for every CDR3 protein. The table shows approximately 59,000 distinct CDR3 sequences, with about 6% occurring only once. About this clonotype itself: Its antigen is undetermined.

Notes on the study in general: TCRs at a frequency above 1 in 1000 stayed unchanged with DPC sensitization.

This sample's time point: healthy volunteer bleed at 6 weeks. Extraction yielded total RNA from whole blood (unfractionated). Sequenced material: whole blood. The sequence derives from a female donor in good health. Some clones in this sample may be carry-over from other donors' samples.

The CDR3 coding sequence is TGTGCCAGCAGTTCCGACAGGGCCACTGAAGCTTTCTTT. This gives the protein CASSSDRATEAFF. J is TRBJ1-1 and V is TRBV28, with 7 bases fitting TRBD1. J was trimmed by 4 bases and V by 4 bases; bases with no gene match: 3. Germline lookup yields CDR1 MDHEN and CDR2 SYDVKM. This CDR3 has 13 amino acids.